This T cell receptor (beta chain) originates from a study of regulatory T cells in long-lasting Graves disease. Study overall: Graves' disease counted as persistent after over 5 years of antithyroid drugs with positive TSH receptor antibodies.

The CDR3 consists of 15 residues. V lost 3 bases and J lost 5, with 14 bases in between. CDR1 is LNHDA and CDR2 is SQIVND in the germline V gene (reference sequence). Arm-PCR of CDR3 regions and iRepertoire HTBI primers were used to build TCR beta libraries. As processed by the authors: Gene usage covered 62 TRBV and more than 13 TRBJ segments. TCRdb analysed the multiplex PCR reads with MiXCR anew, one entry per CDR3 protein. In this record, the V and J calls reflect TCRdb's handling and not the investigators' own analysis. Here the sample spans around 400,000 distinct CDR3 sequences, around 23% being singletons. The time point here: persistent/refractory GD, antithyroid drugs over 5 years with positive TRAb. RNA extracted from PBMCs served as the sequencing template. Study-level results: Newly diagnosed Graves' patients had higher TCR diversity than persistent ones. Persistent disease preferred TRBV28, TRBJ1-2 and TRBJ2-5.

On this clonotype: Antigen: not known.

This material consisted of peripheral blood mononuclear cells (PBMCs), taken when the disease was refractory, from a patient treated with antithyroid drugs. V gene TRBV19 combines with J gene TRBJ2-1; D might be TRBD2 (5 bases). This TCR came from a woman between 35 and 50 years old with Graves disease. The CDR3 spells CASSITWASNNEQFF. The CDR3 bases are TGTGCCAGTAGTATCACTTGGGCTAGCAACAATGAGCAGTTCTTC.